A single sample gave rise to the 17 T cell receptor beta chains below, sequenced in a study of technical replicates of blood from a handful of donors. The data were produced by immunoSEQ multiplex PCR, yet TCRdb's version contains in-frame clones alone and is incomplete. Of 100,000 or so clones listed, roughly 95% are singletons. The sample consisted of T cells isolated from PBMCs. These receptors came from a human donor in good health.

This chain uses TRBV27 with TRBJ2-7; a possible D gene is TRBD1 (5 bases). This CDR3 has 13 residues. Germline CDR1 MNHEY, CDR2 SMNVEV (reference sequence). Trimming shortened V by 3 bases and J by 2 bases, and 8 bases separated the two germline ends. This chain's CDR3 is CASSLGPAYEQYF. The CDR3 region has the DNA TGTGCCAGCAGTTTGGGGCCCGCCTACGAGCAGTACTTC.

The V call is TRBV30, the J call TRBJ1-5; 8 bases align to TRBD1. This CDR3 contains 16 residues. Germline V gene data show CDR1 as GTSNPN and CDR2 as SVGIG (reference sequence). V trimming: 3 bases; J trimming: 7 bases; junction bases outside the gene matches: 14. The CDR3 sequence: CAWSPQFGTGGQPQHF. DNA of the CDR3: TGTGCCTGGAGCCCCCAGTTCGGGACAGGCGGCCAGCCCCAGCATTTT.

The chain combines TRBV4-1 with TRBJ1-3; D ambiguous. V was shortened by 1 base and J by 2 bases, with 12 bases between the two germline ends. This CDR3 is 16 amino acids long. The germline V gene has CDR1 MGHRA and CDR2 YSYEKL. The CDR3 nucleotides read TGCGCCAGCAGCCAAGGTGTACTCTTCACTGGAAACACCATATATTTT. It encodes CASSQGVLFTGNTIYF.

The V gene is TRBV27, the J gene TRBJ2-1, with 13 nucleotides matching TRBD2. The CDR3 sequence is 17 residues long. The V and J ends lost 7 bases and 5 bases, in that order; junction bases with no gene match: 11. Germline V lookup: CDR1 MNHEY, CDR2 SMNVEV (reference sequence). CDR3 coding DNA: TGTGCCAGCATAAGGACTAGCGGGAGTTTAAGACACAATGAGCAGTTCTTC. It specifies CASIRTSGSLRHNEQFF.

The chain combines TRBV2 with TRBJ2-7; D possibly corresponds to TRBD2 (6 bases). The germline CDR1 and CDR2 sequences are SNHLY and FYNNEI. Trimming removed 3 bases at V and 6 bases at J, with 15 bases between. The CDR3 loop spans 14 amino acids. For the CDR3, the DNA is TGTGCCAGCAGTGAGTCGGGGGTTTCCCCCGAGCAGTACTTC. Translating it yields CASSESGVSPEQYF.

This chain joins TRBV6-5 and TRBJ1-1; D gene unclear. The CDR3 is 13 amino acids. Germline loops: CDR1 MNHEY, CDR2 SVGAGI. The V gene lost 2 bases and the J gene lost 6 bases, with 10 bases spanning the gap. The CDR3 sequence is CASSYGGWAEAFF. The CDR3 DNA reads TGTGCCAGCAGTTACGGAGGGTGGGCTGAAGCTTTCTTT.

This sequence joins TRBV11-3 and TRBJ2-2; possible D gene TRBD1, 6 bases. Trimming removed 5 bases from V and 5 bases from J, with 12 bases in between. CDR1 is SGHNT and CDR2 is YENEEA in the germline V gene. CDR3 length: 14 residues. CDR3 nucleotide sequence: TGTGCCAGCAGCCCCTTAGGGGGAACCGGGGAGCTGTTTTTT. This sequence encodes CASSPLGGTGELFF.

This chain connects TRBV2 to TRBJ2-3, with D possibly matching TRBD2 (6 bases). The germline CDR1 and CDR2 sequences are SNHLY and FYNNEI. Trimming shortened V by 5 bases and J by 4 bases, and 7 bases separated the two germline ends. The CDR3 is 12 amino acids. Here the CDR3 DNA reads TGTGCCAGCAGTCCGGGGGCAGATACGCAGTATTTT. Its translation: CASSPGADTQYF.

V gene TRBV28 combines with J gene TRBJ1-5; 8 bases are shared with TRBD1. In germline, CDR1 is MDHEN, CDR2 SYDVKM. CDR3 length: 16 residues. Trimming took 4 bases from V and 4 from J; bases not matched to a gene: 9. The CDR3 is CASSSPGTGQNQPQHF. In DNA form, the CDR3 reads TGTGCCAGCAGTTCCCCCGGGACAGGACAAAATCAGCCCCAGCATTTT.

V usage is TRBV5-4 and J usage is TRBJ2-5; 9 nucleotides match TRBD2. CDR3 length equals 15 residues. Germline V lookup: CDR1 SGHNT, CDR2 YYREEE (reference sequence). Germline trimming cut 1 base from V and 3 bases from J; bases unmatched to any gene: 4. CDR3 sequence: CASSLYRLAEETQYF. CDR3 nucleotides: TGTGCCAGCAGCTTGTATCGACTAGCGGAAGAGACCCAGTACTTC.

The chain couples TRBV4-1 to TRBJ2-1; possible D gene TRBD2, 6 bases. Germline assignment: CDR1 MGHRA and CDR2 YSYEKL. The CDR3 extends over 12 amino acids. V was clipped by 1 base and J by 12 bases, with 10 bases between them. The DNA for the CDR3 is TGCGCCAGCAGCCAAGGGGGAGGTGGGCAGTTCTTC. Its protein is CASSQGGGGQFF.

V gene TRBV6-5 combines with J gene TRBJ2-7; possible D gene TRBD1, 5 bases. Germline V lookup: CDR1 MNHEY, CDR2 SVGAGI. Deletions cut 7 bases from V and 6 bases from J, with 16 bases between. This CDR3 has 13 amino acids. The CDR3 region has the DNA TGTGCCAGCACCGGTGGGGCCCGAAGCGAGCAGTACTTC. This translates into CASTGGARSEQYF.

The V gene is TRBV7-9, the J gene TRBJ2-5; 9 positions match TRBD1. The CDR3 contains 13 residues. Per the germline V gene, CDR1 is SEHNR and CDR2 is FQNEAQ (reference sequence). The V and J ends lost 11 bases and 1 base, in that order; junction bases with no gene match: 5. The CDR3 bases are TGTGCCTCCAGGACAGGGGCCCAAGAGACCCAGTACTTC. Amino acids: CASRTGAQETQYF.

The chain uses TRBV5-1 and TRBJ2-3; 8 bases align to TRBD1. The CDR3 contains 15 residues. After removal of 4 bases from V and 2 bases from J, the junction contained 6 bases not matched to a gene. Germline loops: CDR1 SGHRS, CDR2 YFSETQ. CDR3 bases: TGCGCCAGCAGCGAGGGACAGGCTTTCACAGATACGCAGTATTTT. It yields the protein CASSEGQAFTDTQYF. The full variable domain, completed using reference TRBV5-1 and TRBJ2-3, is KAGVTQTPRYLIKTRGQQVTLSCSPISGHRSVSWYQQTPGQGLQFLFEYFSETQRNKGNFPGRFSGRQFSNSRSEMNVSTLELGDSALYLCASSEGQAFTDTQYFGPGTRLTVL.

V gene TRBV25-1 combines with J gene TRBJ1-2; D may be TRBD1 (5 bases). Germline V lookup: CDR1 MGHDK, CDR2 SYGVNS. The CDR3 covers 14 residues. V lost 2 bases and J 4 bases, leaving 11 bases between the germline ends. In DNA, the CDR3 is TGTGCCAGCAGTGAAGGAGGGGACCTCTATGGCTACACCTTC. It specifies CASSEGGDLYGYTF.

The chain is built from TRBV11-2 and TRBJ1-1; a weak D match, TRBD1 (6 bases). Germline V gene lookup returns CDR1 SGHAT and CDR2 FQNNGV. CDR3 length equals 15 residues. Trimming stripped 1 base from V and 3 bases from J, with 12 bases between. The CDR3 loop reads CASSLVTGRDTEAFF. The CDR3 DNA follows: TGTGCCAGCAGCTTAGTTACAGGGAGGGACACTGAAGCTTTCTTT. The entire variable domain, with the rest obtained from reference TRBV11-2 and TRBJ1-1, is as follows: EAGVAQSPRYKIIEKRQSVAFWCNPISGHATLYWYQQILGQGPKLLIQFQNNGVVDDSQLPKDRFSAERLKGVDSTLKIQPAKLEDSAVYLCASSLVTGRDTEAFFGQGTRLTVV.

The V and J genes are TRBV2 and TRBJ1-1; D unclear. Trimming took 2 bases from V and 7 from J, leaving 17 bases between them. From germline, CDR1 is SNHLY and CDR2 FYNNEI. The CDR3 extends over 15 amino acids. CDR3 DNA: TGTGCCAGCAGTGAATCGCTTGGTGGCAGATATGAAGCTTTCTTT. Translation gives CASSESLGGRYEAFF.